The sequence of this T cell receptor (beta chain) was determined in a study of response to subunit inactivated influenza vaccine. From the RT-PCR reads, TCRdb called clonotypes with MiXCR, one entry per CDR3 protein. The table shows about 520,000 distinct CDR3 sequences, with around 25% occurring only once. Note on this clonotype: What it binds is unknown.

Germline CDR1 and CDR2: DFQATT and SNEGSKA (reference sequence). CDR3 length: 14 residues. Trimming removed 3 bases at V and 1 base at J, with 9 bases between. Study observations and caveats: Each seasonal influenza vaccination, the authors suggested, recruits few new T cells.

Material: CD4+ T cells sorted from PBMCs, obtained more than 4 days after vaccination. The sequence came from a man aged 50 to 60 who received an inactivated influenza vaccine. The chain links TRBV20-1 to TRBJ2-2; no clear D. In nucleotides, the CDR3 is TGCAGTGCTAGCACAGCAGAGAACACCGGGGAGCTGTTTTTT. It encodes CSASTAENTGELFF.